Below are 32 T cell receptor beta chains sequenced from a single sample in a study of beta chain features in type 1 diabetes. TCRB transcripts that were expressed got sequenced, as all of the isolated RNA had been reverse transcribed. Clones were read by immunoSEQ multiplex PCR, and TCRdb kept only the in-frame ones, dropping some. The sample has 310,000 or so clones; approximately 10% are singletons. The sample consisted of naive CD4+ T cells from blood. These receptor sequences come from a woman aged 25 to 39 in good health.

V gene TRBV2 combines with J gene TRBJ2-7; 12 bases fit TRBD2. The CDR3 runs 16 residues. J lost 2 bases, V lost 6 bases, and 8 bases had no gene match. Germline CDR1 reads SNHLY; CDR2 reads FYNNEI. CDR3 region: CASSPTSGRTTYEQYF. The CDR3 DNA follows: TGTGCCAGCAGCCCTACTAGCGGGAGGACTACCTACGAGCAGTACTTC.

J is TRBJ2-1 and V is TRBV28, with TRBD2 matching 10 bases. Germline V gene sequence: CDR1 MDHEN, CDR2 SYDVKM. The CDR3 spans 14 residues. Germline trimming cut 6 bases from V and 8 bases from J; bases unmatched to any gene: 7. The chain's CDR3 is CASRPGLAIDEQFF. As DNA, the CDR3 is TGTGCCAGCAGACCGGGACTAGCGATCGATGAGCAGTTCTTC.

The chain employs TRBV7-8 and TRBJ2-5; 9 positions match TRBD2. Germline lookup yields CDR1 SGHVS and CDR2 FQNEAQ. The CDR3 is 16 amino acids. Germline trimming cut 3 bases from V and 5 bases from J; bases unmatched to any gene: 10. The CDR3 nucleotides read TGTGCCAGCAGCTTTCTAGCGGGATCCGCAGGGGAGACCCAGTACTTC. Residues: CASSFLAGSAGETQYF.

CDR3 bases: TGTGCCAGCGGGTTACACGGGACAGGGGTCGAGCAGTACTTC. Translation gives CASGLHGTGVEQYF. The gene calls are TRBV25-1 and TRBJ2-7; 10 bases match TRBD1. V shed 8 bases, J shed 6 bases, and the junction held 10 bases outside the gene matches. The CDR3 covers 14 residues. The germline V gene encodes CDR1 MGHDK and CDR2 SYGVNS.

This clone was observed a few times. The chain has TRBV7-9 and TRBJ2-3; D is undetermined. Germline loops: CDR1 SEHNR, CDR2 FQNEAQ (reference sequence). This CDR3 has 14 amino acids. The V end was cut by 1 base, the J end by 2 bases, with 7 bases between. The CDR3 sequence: CASSLDQITDTQYF. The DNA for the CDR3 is TGTGCCAGCAGCTTAGACCAGATCACAGATACGCAGTATTTT.

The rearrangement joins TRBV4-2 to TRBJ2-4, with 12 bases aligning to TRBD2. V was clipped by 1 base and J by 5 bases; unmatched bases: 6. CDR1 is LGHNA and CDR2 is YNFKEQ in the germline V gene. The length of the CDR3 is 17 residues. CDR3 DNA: TGTGCCAGCAGCCAAGTAATGACTAGCGGGAGCCAAAACATTCAGTACTTC. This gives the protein CASSQVMTSGSQNIQYF.

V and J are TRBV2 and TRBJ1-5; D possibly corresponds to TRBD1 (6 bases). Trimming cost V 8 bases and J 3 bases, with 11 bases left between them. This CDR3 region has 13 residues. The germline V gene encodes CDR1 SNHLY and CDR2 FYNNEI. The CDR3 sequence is CASRGALNQPQHF. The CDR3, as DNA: TGTGCCAGCCGGGGGGCCCTCAATCAGCCCCAGCATTTT.

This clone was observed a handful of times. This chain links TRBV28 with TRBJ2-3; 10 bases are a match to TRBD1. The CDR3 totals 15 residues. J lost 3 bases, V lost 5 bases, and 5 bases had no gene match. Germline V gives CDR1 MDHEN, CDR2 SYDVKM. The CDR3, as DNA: TGTGCCAGCAGTCCGCCGGGACAGGGGACAGATACGCAGTATTTT. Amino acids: CASSPPGQGTDTQYF.

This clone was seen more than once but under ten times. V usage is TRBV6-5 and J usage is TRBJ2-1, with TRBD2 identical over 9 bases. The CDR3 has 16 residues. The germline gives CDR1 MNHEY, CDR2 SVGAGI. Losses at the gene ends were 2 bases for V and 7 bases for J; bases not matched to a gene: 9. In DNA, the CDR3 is TGTGCCAGCAGTTACGGGGCGGGAGGGCCGTGGAATGAGCAGTTCTTC. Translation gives CASSYGAGGPWNEQFF.

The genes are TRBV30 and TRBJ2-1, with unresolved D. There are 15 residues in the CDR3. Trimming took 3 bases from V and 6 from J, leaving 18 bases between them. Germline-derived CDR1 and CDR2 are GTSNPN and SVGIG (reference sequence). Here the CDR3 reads CAWSPPAWRVNEQFF. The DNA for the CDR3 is TGTGCCTGGAGCCCCCCAGCGTGGCGTGTCAATGAGCAGTTCTTC.

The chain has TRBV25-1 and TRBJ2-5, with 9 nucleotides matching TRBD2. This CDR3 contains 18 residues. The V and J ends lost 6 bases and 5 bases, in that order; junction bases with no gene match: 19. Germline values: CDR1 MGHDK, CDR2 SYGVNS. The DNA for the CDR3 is TGTGCCAGCAGCGCCTATTCTGGGCCTAGCGGGGCAAGCGAGACCCAGTACTTC. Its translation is CASSAYSGPSGASETQYF.

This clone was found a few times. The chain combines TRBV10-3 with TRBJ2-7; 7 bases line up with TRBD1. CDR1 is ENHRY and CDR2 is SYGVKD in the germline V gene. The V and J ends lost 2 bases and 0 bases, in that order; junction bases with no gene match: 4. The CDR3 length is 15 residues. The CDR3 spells CAISEGQVISYEQYF. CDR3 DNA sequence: TGTGCCATCAGTGAGGGACAGGTAATCTCCTACGAGCAGTACTTC.

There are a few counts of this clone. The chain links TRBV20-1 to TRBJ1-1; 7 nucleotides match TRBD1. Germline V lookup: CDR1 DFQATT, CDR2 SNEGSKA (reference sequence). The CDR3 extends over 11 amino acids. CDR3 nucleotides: TGCAGAGGGGGCCTGAACACTGAAGCTTTCTTT. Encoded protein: CRGGLNTEAFF.

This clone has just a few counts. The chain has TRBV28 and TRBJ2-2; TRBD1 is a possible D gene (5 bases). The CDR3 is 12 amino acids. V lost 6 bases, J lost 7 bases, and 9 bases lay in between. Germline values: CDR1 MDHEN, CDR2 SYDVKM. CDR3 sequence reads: CASRQGLGELFF. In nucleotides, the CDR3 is TGTGCCAGCAGGCAGGGTCTCGGGGAGCTGTTTTTT.

The CDR3 protein is CASSFGQRDTQYF. CDR3 nucleotide sequence: TGTGCCAGCAGCTTCGGACAGCGGGATACGCAGTATTTT. The chain employs TRBV7-9 and TRBJ2-3; D is possibly TRBD1 (6 bases). The CDR3 is made up of 13 amino acids. Germline-derived CDR1 and CDR2 are SEHNR and FQNEAQ (reference sequence). Deletions cut 3 bases from V and 6 bases from J, with 10 bases between.

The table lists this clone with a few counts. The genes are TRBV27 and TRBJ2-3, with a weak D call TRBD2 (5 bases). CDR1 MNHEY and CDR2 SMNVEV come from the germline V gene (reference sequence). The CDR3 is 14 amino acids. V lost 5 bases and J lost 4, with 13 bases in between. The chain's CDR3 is CASSPTSEPDTQYF. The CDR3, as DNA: TGTGCCAGCAGTCCCACTAGTGAGCCAGATACGCAGTATTTT.

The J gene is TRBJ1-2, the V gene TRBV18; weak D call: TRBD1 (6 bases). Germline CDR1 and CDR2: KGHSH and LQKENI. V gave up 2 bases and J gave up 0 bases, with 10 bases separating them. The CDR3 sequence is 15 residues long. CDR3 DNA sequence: TGTGCCAGCTCACCAATGGCAGGGGCTAACTATGGCTACACCTTC. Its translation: CASSPMAGANYGYTF.

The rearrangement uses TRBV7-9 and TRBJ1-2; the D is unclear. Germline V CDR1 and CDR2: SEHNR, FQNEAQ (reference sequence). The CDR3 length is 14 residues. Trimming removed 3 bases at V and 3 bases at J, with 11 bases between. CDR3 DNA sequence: TGTGCCAGCAGCTTGGGGAGCGGTGACTATGGCTACACCTTC. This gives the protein CASSLGSGDYGYTF.

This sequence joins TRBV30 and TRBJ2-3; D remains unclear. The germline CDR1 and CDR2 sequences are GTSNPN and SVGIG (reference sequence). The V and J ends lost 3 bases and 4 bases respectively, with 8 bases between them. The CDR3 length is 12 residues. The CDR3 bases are TGTGCCTGGAGGGCCGCTCCAGATACGCAGTATTTT. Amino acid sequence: CAWRAAPDTQYF.

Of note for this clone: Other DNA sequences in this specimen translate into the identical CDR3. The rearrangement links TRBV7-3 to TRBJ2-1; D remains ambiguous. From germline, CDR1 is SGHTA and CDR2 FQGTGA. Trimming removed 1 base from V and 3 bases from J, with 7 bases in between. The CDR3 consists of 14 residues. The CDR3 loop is CASSLIPSYNEQFF. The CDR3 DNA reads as TGTGCCAGCAGCTTAATCCCCAGCTACAATGAGCAGTTCTTC.

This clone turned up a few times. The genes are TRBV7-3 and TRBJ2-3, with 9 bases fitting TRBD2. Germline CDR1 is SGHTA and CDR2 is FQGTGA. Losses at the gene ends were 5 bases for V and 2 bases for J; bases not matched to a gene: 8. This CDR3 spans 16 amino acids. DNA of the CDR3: TGTGCCAGCAGCCTTTGGGCTAGCGGGAACACAGATACGCAGTATTTT. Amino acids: CASSLWASGNTDTQYF. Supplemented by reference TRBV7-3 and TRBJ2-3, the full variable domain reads GAGVSQTPSNKVTEKGKYVELRCDPISGHTALYWYRQSLGQGPEFLIYFQGTGAADDSGLPNDRFFAVRPEGSVSTLKIQRTERGDSAVYLCASSLWASGNTDTQYFGPGTRLTVL.

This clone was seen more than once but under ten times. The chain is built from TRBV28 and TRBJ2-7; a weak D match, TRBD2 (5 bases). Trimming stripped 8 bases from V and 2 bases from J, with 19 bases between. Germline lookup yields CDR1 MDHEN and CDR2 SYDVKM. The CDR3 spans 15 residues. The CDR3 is CASQASDFSPYEQYF. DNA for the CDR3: TGTGCCAGCCAGGCGTCGGACTTCTCCCCCTACGAGCAGTACTTC.

CDR3 sequence reads: CASSYSRGWQPQHF. CDR3 DNA sequence: TGTGCCAGCAGTTACTCCCGAGGTTGGCAGCCCCAGCATTTT. The chain is built from TRBV6-5 and TRBJ1-5; D is uncertain. CDR1 is MNHEY, CDR2 SVGAGI, per germline. The CDR3 spans 14 residues. Trimming shortened V by 0 bases and J by 7 bases, and 10 bases separated the two germline ends.

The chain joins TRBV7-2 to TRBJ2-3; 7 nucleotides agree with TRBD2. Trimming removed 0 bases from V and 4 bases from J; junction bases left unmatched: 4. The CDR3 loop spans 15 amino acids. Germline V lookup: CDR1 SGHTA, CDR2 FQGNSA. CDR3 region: CASSLAPGGPDTQYF. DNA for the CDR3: TGTGCCAGCAGCTTAGCGCCGGGAGGTCCAGATACGCAGTATTTT.

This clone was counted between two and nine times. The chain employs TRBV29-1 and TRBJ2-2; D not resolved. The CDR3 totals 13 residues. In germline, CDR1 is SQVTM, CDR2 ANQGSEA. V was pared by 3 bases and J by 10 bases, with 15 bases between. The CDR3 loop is CSVDPSGSEELFF. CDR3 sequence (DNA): TGCAGCGTTGATCCCAGTGGCTCTGAGGAGCTGTTTTTT.

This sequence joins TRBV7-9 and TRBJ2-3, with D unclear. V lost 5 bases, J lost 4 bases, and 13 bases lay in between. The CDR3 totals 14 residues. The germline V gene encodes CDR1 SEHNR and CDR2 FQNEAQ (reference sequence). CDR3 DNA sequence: TGTGCCAGCAGCCTAAACTCCTACCCAGATACGCAGTATTTT. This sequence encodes CASSLNSYPDTQYF. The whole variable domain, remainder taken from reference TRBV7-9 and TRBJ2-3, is DTGVSQNPRHKITKRGQNVTFRCDPISEHNRLYWYRQTLGQGPEFLTYFQNEAQLEKSRLLSDRFSAERPKGSFSTLEIQRTEQGDSAMYLCASSLNSYPDTQYFGPGTRLTVL.

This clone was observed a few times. The CDR3 sequence: CATSPGRLADHPSYNEQFF. DNA of the CDR3: TGTGCCACCAGCCCCGGACGACTAGCGGACCACCCCTCCTACAATGAGCAGTTCTTC. This chain links TRBV15 with TRBJ2-1, with 9 positions matching TRBD2. The CDR3 totals 19 residues. With 5 bases clipped from V and 0 bases from J, the junction kept 14 bases outside the gene matches. Germline V lookup: CDR1 LNHNV, CDR2 YYDKDF (reference sequence).

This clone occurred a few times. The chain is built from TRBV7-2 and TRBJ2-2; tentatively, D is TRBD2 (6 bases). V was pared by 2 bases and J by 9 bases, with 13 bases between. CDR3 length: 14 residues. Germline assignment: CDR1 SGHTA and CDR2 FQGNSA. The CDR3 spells CASSLSGVVRELFF. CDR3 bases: TGTGCCAGCAGCTTATCGGGAGTGGTGAGGGAGCTGTTTTTT. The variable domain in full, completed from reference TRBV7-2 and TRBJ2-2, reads GAGVSQSPSNKVTEKGKDVELRCDPISGHTALYWYRQSLGQGLEFLIYFQGNSAPDKSGLPSDRFSAERTGGSVSTLTIQRTQQEDSAVYLCASSLSGVVRELFFGEGSRLTVL.

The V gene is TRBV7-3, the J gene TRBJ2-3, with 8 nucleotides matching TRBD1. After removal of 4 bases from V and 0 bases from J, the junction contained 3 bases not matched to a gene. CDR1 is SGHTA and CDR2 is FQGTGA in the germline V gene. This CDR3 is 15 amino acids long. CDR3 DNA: TGTGCCAGCAGCTCCGGGACAGGTAGCACAGATACGCAGTATTTT. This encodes CASSSGTGSTDTQYF. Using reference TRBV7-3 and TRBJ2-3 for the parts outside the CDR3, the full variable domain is GAGVSQTPSNKVTEKGKYVELRCDPISGHTALYWYRQSLGQGPEFLIYFQGTGAADDSGLPNDRFFAVRPEGSVSTLKIQRTERGDSAVYLCASSSGTGSTDTQYFGPGTRLTVL.

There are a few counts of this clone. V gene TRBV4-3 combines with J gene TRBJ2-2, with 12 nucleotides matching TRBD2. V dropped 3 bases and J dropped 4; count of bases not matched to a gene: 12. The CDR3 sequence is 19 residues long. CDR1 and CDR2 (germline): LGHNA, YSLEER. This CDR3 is CASSQDLLAGGDVTGELFF. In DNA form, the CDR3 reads TGCGCCAGCAGCCAGGATCTACTAGCGGGAGGTGATGTCACCGGGGAGCTGTTTTTT.

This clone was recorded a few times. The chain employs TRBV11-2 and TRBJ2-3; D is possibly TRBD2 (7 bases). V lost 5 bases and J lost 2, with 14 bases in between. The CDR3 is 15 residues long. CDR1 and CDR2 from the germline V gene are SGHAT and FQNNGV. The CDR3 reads CASSKGGVHTDTQYF. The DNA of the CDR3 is TGTGCCAGCAGCAAAGGGGGGGTCCACACAGATACGCAGTATTTT.

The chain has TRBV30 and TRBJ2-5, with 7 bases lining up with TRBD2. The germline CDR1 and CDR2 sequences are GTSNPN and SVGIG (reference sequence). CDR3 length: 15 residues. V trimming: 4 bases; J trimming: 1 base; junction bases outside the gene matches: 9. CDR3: CAWTEGLAGQETQYF. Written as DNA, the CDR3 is TGTGCCTGGACCGAGGGGTTAGCGGGCCAAGAGACCCAGTACTTC.